The 26 T cell receptor beta chains presented below share a single source sample, sequenced in a study of cytomegalovirus exposure and HLA in healthy donors. PCR involved 60 Vbeta and 13 Jbeta primers. Produced via immunoSEQ multiplex PCR; TCRdb's table is partial and in-frame only. Here the sample spans fewer than 200,000 clones, roughly 77% being singletons. Sequencing input: PBMCs. The receptors shown here come from a man younger than 45 in good health and CMV-seropositive.

The sample holds a few counts of this clone. The V gene is TRBV4-1, the J gene TRBJ2-2, with 8 bases lining up with TRBD2. V lost 0 bases and J lost 7; bases outside the gene matches: 13. Germline CDR1 and CDR2: MGHRA and YSYEKL. The CDR3 is 18 amino acids. CDR3 nucleotides: TGCGCCAGCAGCCAAGACGCAGTCGGGAGGGGTTACGGCGGGGAGCTGTTTTTT. This encodes CASSQDAVGRGYGGELFF.

Comment on this clone: The sample has other DNA sequences that encode this CDR3 too. The chain combines TRBV5-1 with TRBJ1-1, with 7 positions matching TRBD1. The V gene's germline CDR1 is SGHRS and CDR2 YFSETQ. J gave up 1 base and V 2 bases, and 2 bases lay outside the gene matches. This CDR3 comprises 14 residues. CDR3 in DNA: TGCGCCAGCAGCTTTCGACAGGGGAACACTGAAGCTTTCTTT. Protein: CASSFRQGNTEAFF.

The gene calls are TRBV5-1 and TRBJ1-1; TRBD1 aligns across 9 bases. With V trimmed by 5 bases and J by 0 bases, 2 bases remained unmatched. The CDR3 has 14 residues. Germline lookup yields CDR1 SGHRS and CDR2 YFSETQ. CDR3 region: CASSRDRVNTEAFF. The CDR3 bases are TGCGCCAGCAGTCGGGACAGGGTGAACACTGAAGCTTTCTTT.

V gene TRBV4-1 combines with J gene TRBJ2-3; 12 positions match TRBD1. CDR1 MGHRA and CDR2 YSYEKL come from the germline V gene. V shed 7 bases and J 4 bases; nucleotides not matched to a gene: 9. This CDR3 spans 16 amino acids. Here the CDR3 DNA reads TGCGCCAGCAAAAAACCCGGGACAGGGGGCGCAGATACGCAGTATTTT. Its translation: CASKKPGTGGADTQYF.

This chain connects TRBV4-3 to TRBJ2-5; no definite D call. Looked up from germline, CDR1 is LGHNA and CDR2 is YSLEER. The V end was cut by 1 base, the J end by 5 bases, with 8 bases between. This CDR3 is 13 amino acids long. The DNA for the CDR3 is TGCGCCAGCAGCCAAGCCCCGGTGGAGACCCAGTACTTC. It specifies CASSQAPVETQYF.

V and J are TRBV18 and TRBJ2-5; maybe TRBD1 (6 bases). The germline V gene encodes CDR1 KGHSH and CDR2 LQKENI. This CDR3 region has 15 residues. Trimming left V 1 base short and J 1 base short, with 10 bases between. The CDR3 region has the DNA TGTGCCAGCTCACCACTAGGGGGTTCCCAAGAGACCCAGTACTTC. Its protein is CASSPLGGSQETQYF.

This rearrangement joins TRBV6-4 to TRBJ2-2, with TRBD2 identical over 13 bases. V was clipped by 3 bases and J by 5 bases; unmatched bases: 3. The CDR3 totals 16 residues. Germline V gene data show CDR1 as MRHNA and CDR2 as SNTAGT. In DNA, the CDR3 is TGTGCCAGCAGTGAAACTAGCGGGGGGGGTACCGGGGAGCTGTTTTTT. Translation: CASSETSGGGTGELFF.

Here the CDR3 DNA reads TGTGCCAGCTTGATTCAGGGCGGCTATGGCTACACCTTC. Translating it yields CASLIQGGYGYTF. The chain recombines TRBV2 with TRBJ1-2, with D maybe TRBD1 (5 bases). Trimming cost V 8 bases and J 4 bases, with 14 bases left between them. The CDR3 runs to 13 residues. CDR1 is SNHLY, CDR2 FYNNEI, per germline.

The chain recombines TRBV29-1 with TRBJ2-2, with TRBD2 as a possible D gene (6 bases). There are 14 residues in the CDR3. Germline lookup yields CDR1 SQVTM and CDR2 ANQGSEA. V was trimmed by 5 bases and J by 2 bases, leaving 12 bases between them. The CDR3 DNA reads TGCAGCGTTAAGCGGCGGGACAACACCGGGGAGCTGTTTTTT. It translates to CSVKRRDNTGELFF.

The genes are TRBV5-4 and TRBJ2-7; 9 bases are a match to TRBD1. The trim removed 2 bases at V and 5 bases at J, leaving 5 bases unmatched. This CDR3 has 14 amino acids. Germline CDR1 SGHNT, CDR2 YYREEE (reference sequence). The CDR3 is CASSLQGAVDEQYF. The CDR3 DNA reads as TGTGCCAGCAGCTTACAGGGGGCGGTCGACGAGCAGTACTTC.

This clone was seen only a few times. This sequence joins TRBV10-1 and TRBJ2-7, with D perhaps TRBD2 (7 bases). V lost 1 base and J 0 bases, leaving 13 bases between the germline ends. The CDR3 is 16 amino acids. From germline, CDR1 is WNHNN and CDR2 SYGVQD (reference sequence). The CDR3 sequence: CASSEFAGASSYEQYF. The CDR3 bases are TGCGCCAGCAGTGAGTTTGCGGGGGCGAGCTCCTACGAGCAGTACTTC.

This clone has just a few counts. This chain connects TRBV4-1 to TRBJ1-6, with D hard to call. V was clipped by 3 bases and J by 7 bases, with 22 bases between them. The germline CDR1 and CDR2 sequences are MGHRA and YSYEKL. The CDR3 sequence is 18 residues long. The CDR3 spells CASSHTRMRSTRNSPLHF. The CDR3 region has the DNA TGCGCCAGCAGCCATACAAGAATGCGGTCCACGAGGAATTCACCCCTCCACTTT.

This clone appeared a single time. The chain uses TRBV23-1 and TRBJ2-1, with TRBD2 matching over 8 bases. TRBV23-1 is filed as an ORF, its function uncertain. J was trimmed by 8 bases and V by 3 bases; bases with no gene match: 9. This CDR3 has 15 residues. The CDR3 region is CASSQYDRGGDEQFF. The DNA of the CDR3 is TGCGCCAGCAGTCAGTACGACCGGGGGGGCGATGAGCAGTTCTTC.

V and J are TRBV5-1 and TRBJ2-1, with TRBD1 matching over 7 bases. V trimming: 2 bases; J trimming: 0 bases; junction bases outside the gene matches: 8. The CDR3 spans 17 residues. Germline V CDR1 and CDR2: SGHRS, YFSETQ. The CDR3 is CASSFDREGSSYNEQFF. In DNA, the CDR3 is TGCGCCAGCAGCTTCGACAGGGAAGGTAGCTCCTACAATGAGCAGTTCTTC.

V gene TRBV28 combines with J gene TRBJ1-1; D remains unclear. Trimming took 4 bases from V and 0 from J, leaving 6 bases between them. Looked up from germline, CDR1 is MDHEN and CDR2 is SYDVKM. This CDR3 has 13 amino acids. The CDR3, as DNA: TGTGCCAGCAGTTCCCTTCTGAACACTGAAGCTTTCTTT. Protein: CASSSLLNTEAFF. Variable domain in full (rest from reference TRBV28 and TRBJ1-1): DVKVTQSSRYLVKRTGEKVFLECVQDMDHENMFWYRQDPGLGLRLIYFSYDVKMKEKGDIPEGYSVSREKKERFSLILESASTNQTSMYLCASSSLLNTEAFFGQGTRLTVV.

J is TRBJ1-1 and V is TRBV27; TRBD1 agrees at 8 bases. Unmatched junction bases numbered 12, after V lost 4 bases and J lost 8 bases. Looked up from germline, CDR1 is MNHEY and CDR2 is SMNVEV (reference sequence). The CDR3 extends over 15 amino acids. The CDR3 protein is CASSSSTGELREAFF. Written as DNA, the CDR3 is TGTGCCAGCAGTTCCTCGACAGGGGAACTACGAGAAGCTTTCTTT.

The chain carries TRBV5-1 and TRBJ2-1, with 7 bases lining up with TRBD1. CDR1 is SGHRS and CDR2 is YFSETQ in the germline V gene. The CDR3 has 14 residues. The J segment lost 5 bases and the V segment lost 4 bases, leaving 6 bases of the junction unmatched. The CDR3 loop reads CASSPRGQNNEQFF. The CDR3 bases are TGCGCCAGCAGCCCCAGGGGACAGAACAATGAGCAGTTCTTC.

The rearrangement uses TRBV30 and TRBJ1-4; D unresolved. V was clipped by 4 bases and J by 8 bases, with 14 bases between them. CDR1 is GTSNPN and CDR2 is SVGIG in the germline V gene (reference sequence). CDR3 length: 13 amino acids. The CDR3, as DNA: TGTGCCTGGACCGGCCGGGAGAGGGAAAAACTGTTTTTT. Residues: CAWTGREREKLFF. Filled out from reference TRBV30 and TRBJ1-4, the complete variable domain reads SQTIHQWPATLVQPVGSPLSLECTVEGTSNPNLYWYRQAAGRGLQLLFYSVGIGQISSEVPQNLSASRPQDRQFILSSKKLLLSDSGFYLCAWTGREREKLFFGSGTQLSVL.

CDR3 loop: CASSPTSQGARRNPYEQYF. CDR3 sequence (DNA): TGTGCCAGCAGCCCGACTTCACAGGGGGCTCGGCGGAACCCCTACGAGCAGTACTTC. The genes are TRBV28 and TRBJ2-7; TRBD1 matches 9 bases. J was trimmed by 2 bases and V by 6 bases; bases with no gene match: 20. The germline V gene has CDR1 MDHEN and CDR2 SYDVKM. This CDR3 region has 19 residues.

This rearrangement joins TRBV19 to TRBJ1-5, with 9 nucleotides matching TRBD1. CDR1 is LNHDA and CDR2 is SQIVND in the germline V gene (reference sequence). This CDR3 is built from 16 residues. The junction had 10 bases not matched to a gene; V was cut back by 5 bases and J by 5 bases. CDR3 amino acids: CASSPWDRALDQPQHF. In nucleotides, the CDR3 is TGTGCCAGTAGTCCCTGGGACAGGGCCCTCGATCAGCCCCAGCATTTT. The complete variable domain, with remaining parts taken from reference TRBV19 and TRBJ1-5, reads DGGITQSPKYLFRKEGQNVTLSCEQNLNHDAMYWYRQDPGQGLRLIYYSQIVNDFQKGDIAEGYSVSREKKESFPLTVTSAQKNPTAFYLCASSPWDRALDQPQHFGDGTRLSIL.

This chain connects TRBV6-5 to TRBJ2-5; 7 bases fit TRBD2. V trimming: 5 bases; J trimming: 5 bases; junction bases outside the gene matches: 2. Germline V gene data show CDR1 as MNHEY and CDR2 as SVGAGI. There are 12 residues in the CDR3. The CDR3 sequence is CASSGREETQYF. As DNA, the CDR3 is TGTGCCAGCAGTGGGCGGGAGGAGACCCAGTACTTC.

This chain links TRBV7-9 with TRBJ2-3; D possibly corresponds to TRBD2 (5 bases). Trimming removed 3 bases at V and 2 bases at J, with 15 bases between. The CDR3 totals 16 residues. Germline V gene lookup returns CDR1 SEHNR and CDR2 FQNEAQ (reference sequence). Here the CDR3 reads CASSFGEGKHTDTQYF. Here the CDR3 DNA reads TGTGCCAGCAGCTTTGGAGAGGGCAAACACACAGATACGCAGTATTTT.

The chain recombines TRBV5-5 with TRBJ2-5, with 8 bases aligning to TRBD1. CDR3 length equals 15 residues. CDR1 SGHKS and CDR2 YYEKEE come from the germline V gene (reference sequence). Trimming cost V 2 bases and J 2 bases; bases outside gene matches: 5. The DNA of the CDR3 is TGTGCCAGCAGCTTCCAGACAGGGGCGCAAGAGACCCAGTACTTC. Translated, it gives CASSFQTGAQETQYF.

CDR3 sequence (DNA): TGCAGTGCCACAGGGAACACTGAAGCTTTCTTT. Its translation is CSATGNTEAFF. The V and J genes are TRBV20-1 and TRBJ1-1, with D possibly TRBD1 on 5 matching bases. V gave up 6 bases and J gave up 1 base, with 6 bases separating them. The CDR3 spans 11 residues. Germline V gene data show CDR1 as DFQATT and CDR2 as SNEGSKA (reference sequence).

V gene TRBV6-6 combines with J gene TRBJ2-1; TRBD2 is a possible D gene (5 bases). Germline-derived CDR1 and CDR2 are MNHNY and SVGAGI (reference sequence). This CDR3 has 14 residues. V lost 6 bases, J lost 5 bases, and 14 bases lay in between. The CDR3 region has the DNA TGTGCCAGCAGCCCTTACGGAGGCGACAATGAGCAGTTCTTC. It encodes CASSPYGGDNEQFF.

The V and J genes are TRBV6-1 and TRBJ1-6; 11 bases map to TRBD1. With V trimmed by 3 bases and J by 1 base, 5 bases remained unmatched. The CDR3 totals 18 residues. CDR1 is MNHNS and CDR2 is SASEGT in the germline V gene. CDR3 amino acids: CASSDKGQGGSYNSPLHF. CDR3 bases: TGTGCCAGCAGTGACAAGGGACAGGGGGGTTCCTATAATTCACCCCTCCACTTT.